Listed here are 17 T cell receptor beta chains from one sample, sequenced in a study of blood T cell repertoires in COVID-19. Repertoires were generated with immunoSEQ multiplex PCR, while TCRdb's copy carries only in-frame clones and drops some. The sample contains roughly 100,000 clones, approximately 78% of which appear only once. Specimen: peripheral blood. All receptors derive from a man aged 60-69 years with active or convalescent COVID-19.

This clone was seen more than once but under ten times. The V call is TRBV5-1, the J call TRBJ2-1; possible D gene TRBD1, 8 bases. CDR3 length equals 14 residues. V was pared by 7 bases and J by 7 bases, with 18 bases between. The germline CDR1 and CDR2 sequences are SGHRS and YFSETQ. In nucleotides, the CDR3 is TGCGCCAGCTTTAGACAGGGGCGGGAGAATGAGCAGTTCTTC. Translated: CASFRQGRENEQFF.

This chain joins TRBV19 and TRBJ1-1; TRBD1 might be the D (5 bases). CDR1 and CDR2 from the germline V gene are LNHDA and SQIVND (reference sequence). CDR3 length: 14 residues. The V end lost 1 base, the J end lost 7 bases, and 13 bases lay between the germline ends. DNA of the CDR3: TGTGCCAGTAGTATAGTAGACAGCAGATTTGAAGCTTTCTTT. This gives the protein CASSIVDSRFEAFF.

The chain carries TRBV19 and TRBJ1-1; D is ambiguous. The CDR3 is made up of 11 amino acids. Germline V gene sequence: CDR1 LNHDA, CDR2 SQIVND (reference sequence). Between the trimmed V and J ends, which lost 5 bases and 7 bases, there was a span of 8 bases. The CDR3 sequence: CASSWRVEAFF. Written as DNA, the CDR3 is TGTGCCAGTAGTTGGAGGGTTGAAGCTTTCTTT.

V is TRBV28 and J is TRBJ2-3, with 8 bases aligning to TRBD2. Looked up from germline, CDR1 is MDHEN and CDR2 is SYDVKM. The CDR3 consists of 17 residues. V lost 5 bases and J lost 4; bases outside the gene matches: 14. CDR3 bases: TGTGCCAGCAGTCCGATGACTAGCGTTAAGGGGCCAGATACGCAGTATTTT. This gives the protein CASSPMTSVKGPDTQYF.

This clone appeared once. This sequence joins TRBV18 and TRBJ2-7, with 10 bases fitting TRBD2. The CDR3 covers 14 residues. In germline, CDR1 is KGHSH, CDR2 LQKENI. Trimming took 4 bases from V and 3 from J; bases not matched to a gene: 3. CDR3 loop: CASSHTSGDYEQYF. The CDR3 coding sequence is TGTGCCAGCTCACACACTAGCGGGGACTACGAGCAGTACTTC.

The chain has TRBV3-1 (or the pseudogene TRBV3-2) and TRBJ2-2; no definite D call. The ends were cut back, 2 bases at V and 2 bases at J, with 6 bases in the middle. This CDR3 is 14 amino acids long. Germline V gene lookup returns CDR1 LGHDT and CDR2 YNNKEL (reference sequence). This CDR3 reads CASSQRFNTGELFF. The CDR3 nucleotides read TGTGCCAGCAGCCAACGGTTTAACACCGGGGAGCTGTTTTTT.

The chain employs TRBV28 and TRBJ2-2; TRBD2 matches 7 bases. CDR3 length equals 18 residues. With 7 bases clipped from V and 0 bases from J, the junction kept 14 bases outside the gene matches. Per germline, CDR1 MDHEN and CDR2 SYDVKM. The CDR3 is CASIPYITGGANTGELFF. For the CDR3, the DNA is TGTGCCAGCATCCCCTACATAACGGGGGGAGCGAACACCGGGGAGCTGTTTTTT.

The chain couples TRBV5-6 to TRBJ2-2, with 7 nucleotides matching TRBD1. CDR3 length: 15 amino acids. Losses at the gene ends were 4 bases for V and 0 bases for J; bases not matched to a gene: 3. Germline V lookup: CDR1 SGHDT, CDR2 YYEEEE. CDR3 region: CASSPGQTNTGELFF. The CDR3 bases are TGTGCCAGCAGCCCGGGACAGACGAACACCGGGGAGCTGTTTTTT. The complete variable domain, with remaining parts taken from reference TRBV5-6 and TRBJ2-2, reads DAGVTQSPTHLIKTRGQQVTLRCSPKSGHDTVSWYQQALGQGPQFIFQYYEEEERQRGNFPDRFSGHQFPNYSSELNVNALLLGDSALYLCASSPGQTNTGELFFGEGSRLTVL.

The chain combines TRBV19 with TRBJ1-5, with a weak D call TRBD1 (5 bases). The germline gives CDR1 LNHDA, CDR2 SQIVND (reference sequence). The CDR3 is 15 amino acids. Trimming removed 3 bases from V and 0 bases from J, with 9 bases in between. The CDR3 loop is CASSITGYSNQPQHF. The CDR3 bases are TGTGCCAGTAGTATTACAGGATATAGCAATCAGCCCCAGCATTTT.

This sequence joins TRBV7-9 and TRBJ2-7; D not certain. The V gene's germline CDR1 is SEHNR and CDR2 FQNEAQ (reference sequence). The CDR3 has 12 amino acids. V lost 4 bases, J lost 12 bases, and 16 bases lay in between. Here the CDR3 DNA reads TGTGCCAGCAGCTCCTCAGGAAAGTCGGCGTACTTC. Its translation: CASSSSGKSAYF.

The sample holds one count of this clone. The chain couples TRBV7-9 to TRBJ2-2; 7 bases are shared with TRBD1. Germline trimming cut 4 bases from V and 8 bases from J; bases unmatched to any gene: 10. Germline-derived CDR1 and CDR2 are SEHNR and FQNEAQ (reference sequence). This CDR3 has 15 amino acids. CDR3 sequence reads: CASSSRGGARGELFF. As DNA, the CDR3 is TGTGCCAGCAGCTCGCGAGGGGGCGCCAGGGGGGAGCTGTTTTTT.

The chain is built from TRBV29-1 and TRBJ2-7; maybe TRBD1 (6 bases). Trimming took off 4 bases at V and 2 bases at J, with 18 bases between the two ends. The germline V gene encodes CDR1 SQVTM and CDR2 ANQGSEA. This CDR3 is 15 amino acids long. This CDR3 is CSVVTTGNLPYEQYF. Written as DNA, the CDR3 is TGCAGCGTTGTGACGACAGGCAATCTACCCTACGAGCAGTACTTC.

The genes are TRBV6-5 and TRBJ1-2, with 8 bases identical to TRBD1. Germline V CDR1 and CDR2: MNHEY, SVGAGI. V lost 6 bases, J lost 5 bases, and 8 bases stayed unmatched. The CDR3 extends over 14 amino acids. Here the CDR3 DNA reads TGTGCCAGCAGATCGATAGGACAGGGTTATGGCTACACCTTC. Its translation: CASRSIGQGYGYTF.

The chain joins TRBV7-8 to TRBJ1-2; unclear D gene. The CDR3 length is 13 residues. Germline loops: CDR1 SGHVS, CDR2 FQNEAQ. V lost 5 bases to trimming and J lost 0 bases, with 7 bases between them. The CDR3, as DNA: TGTGCCAGCAGCCGGGAGGCTAACTATGGCTACACCTTC. Its translation is CASSREANYGYTF.

The rearrangement links TRBV27 to TRBJ1-2; weak D call: TRBD1 (5 bases). The germline gives CDR1 MNHEY, CDR2 SMNVEV (reference sequence). Trimming shortened V by 4 bases and J by 5 bases, and 14 bases separated the two germline ends. The CDR3 loop spans 14 amino acids. This chain's CDR3 is CASSWGGDSYGYTF. The CDR3 DNA reads TGTGCCAGCAGTTGGGGCGGGGACTCTTATGGCTACACCTTC.

The rearrangement links TRBV5-5 to TRBJ2-1, with 11 positions matching TRBD2. Germline lookup yields CDR1 SGHKS and CDR2 YYEKEE (reference sequence). The CDR3 sequence is 16 residues long. The V gene end was trimmed by 4 bases and the J gene end by 3 bases; junction bases not matched to a gene: 6. CDR3 in amino acids: CASSLLGTSGYNEQFF. CDR3 nucleotides: TGTGCCAGCAGCCTTCTCGGGACTAGCGGCTACAATGAGCAGTTCTTC.

This clone was picked up a small number of times. The V call is TRBV29-1, the J call TRBJ2-5; D not resolved. The CDR3 totals 12 residues. Germline V gene data show CDR1 as SQVTM and CDR2 as ANQGSEA. The V and J ends lost 6 bases and 2 bases respectively, with 10 bases between them. CDR3 coding DNA: TGCAGCGTCCGTAAGGAGCAAGAGACCCAGTACTTC. It yields the protein CSVRKEQETQYF.